The entry below describes one T cell receptor (beta chain). Antigen unknown. Using immunoSEQ multiplex PCR, the repertoire was profiled, and TCRdb retains in-frame clones only, with some absent. The repertoire holds 34,000 or so clones, with 80% to 90% as singletons. The record originates from a study of OX40 agonist ivuxolimab in advanced cancers. Across the study: Ivuxolimab was administered intravenously to patients at 0.01 to 10 mg/kg every 2 weeks. Study-wide results and caveats: Relative to CD4+ cells, CD8+ T cells on average had more expanded clones.

Germline CDR1 SNHLY, CDR2 FYNNEI. V was shortened by 2 bases and J by 9 bases, with 14 bases between the two germline ends. The CDR3 covers 14 residues. With baseline, cycle 4 day 1, and cycle 7 day 1 as timepoints, blood was sampled. The chain recombines TRBV2 with TRBJ2-1; D unclear. This sample comprised CD4+ or CD8+ T cells sorted from blood, obtained in a trial of the OX40 agonist ivuxolimab. The TCR originated in an adult with an advanced solid tumor such as melanoma, head and neck, liver or kidney cancer. For the CDR3, the DNA is TGTGCCAGCAGTGAACGGCTTGGGTTGATTGAGCAGTTCTTC. Amino acids: CASSERLGLIEQFF. Drawing the rest from reference TRBV2 and TRBJ2-1, the complete variable domain is EPEVTQTPSHQVTQMGQEVILRCVPISNHLYFYWYRQILGQKVEFLVSFYNNEISEKSEIFDDQFSVERPDGSNFTLKIRSTKLEDSAMYFCASSERLGLIEQFFGPGTRLTVL.